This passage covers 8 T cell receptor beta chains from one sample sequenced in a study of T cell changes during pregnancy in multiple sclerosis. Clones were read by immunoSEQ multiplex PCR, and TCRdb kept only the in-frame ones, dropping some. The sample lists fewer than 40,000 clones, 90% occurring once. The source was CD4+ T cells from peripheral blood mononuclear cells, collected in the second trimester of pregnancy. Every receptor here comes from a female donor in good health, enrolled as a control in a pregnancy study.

As DNA, the CDR3 is TGCGCCAGCAGTCTTAGGGGACTGGCGCGGGAGGACCCTACCTACGAGCAGTACTTC. Amino acid sequence: CASSLRGLAREDPTYEQYF. The chain is built from TRBV23-1 and TRBJ2-7; 8 nucleotides agree with TRBD2. TRBV23-1 is filed as an ORF, its function uncertain. V was clipped by 4 bases and J by 2 bases; unmatched bases: 19. The CDR3 spans 19 residues.

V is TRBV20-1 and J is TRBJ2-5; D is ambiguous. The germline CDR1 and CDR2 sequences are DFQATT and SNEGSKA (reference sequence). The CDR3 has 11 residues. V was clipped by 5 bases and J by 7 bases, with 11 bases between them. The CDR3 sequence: CSAPLLGTQYF. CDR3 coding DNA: TGCAGTGCTCCACTCCTCGGGACCCAGTACTTC.

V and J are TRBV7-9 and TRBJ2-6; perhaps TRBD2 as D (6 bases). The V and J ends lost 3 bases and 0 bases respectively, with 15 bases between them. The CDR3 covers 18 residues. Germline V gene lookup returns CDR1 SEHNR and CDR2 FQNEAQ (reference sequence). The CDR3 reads CASSFGGFSLSGANVLTF. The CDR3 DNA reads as TGTGCCAGCAGCTTTGGGGGGTTCTCCCTCTCTGGGGCCAACGTCCTGACTTTC.

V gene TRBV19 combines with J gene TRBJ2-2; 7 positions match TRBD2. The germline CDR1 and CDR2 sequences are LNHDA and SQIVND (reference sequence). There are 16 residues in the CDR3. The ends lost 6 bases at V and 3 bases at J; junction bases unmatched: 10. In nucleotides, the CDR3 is TGTGCCAGTAGCAGACCTAGCGGCTCGGACACCGGGGAGCTGTTTTTT. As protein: CASSRPSGSDTGELFF.

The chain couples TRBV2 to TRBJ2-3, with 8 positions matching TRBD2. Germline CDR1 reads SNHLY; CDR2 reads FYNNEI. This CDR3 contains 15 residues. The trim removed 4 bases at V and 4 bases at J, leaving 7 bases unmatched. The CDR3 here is CASSVGGLASDTQYF. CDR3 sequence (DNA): TGTGCCAGCAGTGTTGGAGGACTAGCTTCAGATACGCAGTATTTT.

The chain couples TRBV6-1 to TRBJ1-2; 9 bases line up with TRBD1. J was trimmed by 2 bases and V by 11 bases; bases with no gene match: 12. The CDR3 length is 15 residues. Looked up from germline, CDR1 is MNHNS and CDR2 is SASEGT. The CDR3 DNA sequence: TGTGCCGCAAGCTGGACAGGGGTCGCCAACTATGGCTACACCTTC. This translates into CAASWTGVANYGYTF.

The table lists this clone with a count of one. The CDR3 here is CASSKTGVGEKLFF. The CDR3 nucleotides are TGTGCCAGCAGCAAGACAGGGGTCGGGGAAAAACTGTTTTTT. The genes are TRBV21-1 and TRBJ1-4; TRBD1 is taken as the D call from the table, unchecked against the DNA. TRBV21-1 is described as a pseudogene. The CDR3 is made up of 14 amino acids.

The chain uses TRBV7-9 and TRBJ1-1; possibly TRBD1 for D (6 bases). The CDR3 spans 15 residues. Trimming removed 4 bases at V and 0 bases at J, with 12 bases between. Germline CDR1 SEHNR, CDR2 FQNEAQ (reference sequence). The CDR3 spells CASSSAGHLNTEAFF. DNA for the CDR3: TGTGCCAGCAGCTCAGCGGGACACCTGAACACTGAAGCTTTCTTT.